A single T cell receptor (beta chain) is shown here with its context. What it binds is unknown. This specimen belongs to a study of cytomegalovirus exposure and HLA in healthy donors. Study-level findings and limits: A later analysis linked a missense variant in DCLRE1C to the trimming of TCR beta V and J genes.

Vbeta (60) and Jbeta (13) primers were used in the PCR. Method: immunoSEQ multiplex PCR; TCRdb's copy keeps in-frame clones and lacks some. This table holds 270,000 or so clones, over 90% found once. This CDR3 spans 15 amino acids. The J segment lost 9 bases and the V segment lost 2 bases, leaving 9 bases of the junction unmatched. The germline V gene has CDR1 LNHDA and CDR2 SQIVND (reference sequence). This receptor was taken from a girl under 10 years old in good health and CMV-seronegative. Sequenced sample: PBMCs. The chain joins TRBV19 to TRBJ2-2; TRBD1 matches at 7 bases. As DNA, the CDR3 is TGTGCCAGTAGTATAAGAACAGGGGCGTCCCGGGAGCTGTTTTTT. It codes for CASSIRTGASRELFF.